The 8 T cell receptor beta chains given below trace back to one sample, sequenced in a study of shared clonotypes between healthy human individuals. The data were produced by immunoSEQ multiplex PCR, yet TCRdb's version contains in-frame clones alone and is incomplete. The top ten clones hold approximately 0.4% of a sample with 1,500,000 or so clones, approximately 98.5% of them seen once. What was sequenced was naive CD4+ T cells sorted from blood. The subset is: CD45RA+ positively selected. The receptors come from a man aged 30 to 45 in good health.

The CDR3 is CASSLRRAESNQPQHF. The CDR3 nucleotides read TGTGCCAGCAGCTTGAGGAGGGCTGAGAGCAATCAGCCCCAGCATTTT. The V call is TRBV5-6, the J call TRBJ1-5; D not resolved. CDR1 is SGHDT, CDR2 YYEEEE, per germline. The V gene lost 1 base and the J gene lost 1 base, with 12 bases spanning the gap. The CDR3 spans 16 residues.

This clone was detected once. V usage is TRBV5-1 and J usage is TRBJ1-3; no clear D gene. From germline, CDR1 is SGHRS and CDR2 YFSETQ. CDR3 size: 13 residues. Trimming removed 7 bases at V and 2 bases at J, with 10 bases between. The CDR3 here is CASYNPTGNTIYF. DNA for the CDR3: TGCGCCAGCTACAATCCGACTGGAAACACCATATATTTT.

The rearrangement joins TRBV15 to TRBJ2-1; 8 bases are shared with TRBD2. Germline assignment: CDR1 LNHNV and CDR2 YYDKDF (reference sequence). This CDR3 spans 16 amino acids. The J segment lost 4 bases and the V segment lost 3 bases, leaving 8 bases of the junction unmatched. As DNA, the CDR3 is TGTGCCACCAGCAGCCCCACTAGCGGAGGTTACAATGAGCAGTTCTTC. As protein: CATSSPTSGGYNEQFF.

This clone was recorded only once. The chain uses TRBV28 and TRBJ2-7; the D is unclear. The germline gives CDR1 MDHEN, CDR2 SYDVKM. The CDR3 length is 11 residues. Deletions cut 5 bases from V and 6 bases from J, with 8 bases between. CDR3 in DNA: TGTGCCAGCAGTCTTACCTCCGAGCAGTACTTC. Protein product: CASSLTSEQYF.

The chain joins TRBV5-1 to TRBJ1-1; D gene unclear. CDR1 is SGHRS and CDR2 is YFSETQ in the germline V gene. Trimming pared 0 bases from V and 8 bases from J, leaving 14 bases between. CDR3 length: 14 residues. CDR3 sequence reads: CASSLGVEHGEAFF. In nucleotides, the CDR3 is TGCGCCAGCAGCTTGGGAGTCGAGCACGGAGAAGCTTTCTTT.

The sample holds one count of this clone. The genes are TRBV10-1 and TRBJ1-1; no definite D call. The V gene's germline CDR1 is WNHNN and CDR2 SYGVQD (reference sequence). V was trimmed by 4 bases and J by 2 bases, leaving 17 bases between them. The CDR3 length is 16 residues. The DNA for the CDR3 is TGCGCCAGCAGTGTTTCGCCTCGAGGGCCTAACACTGAAGCTTTCTTT. Amino acids: CASSVSPRGPNTEAFF.

This clone came up once. V usage is TRBV5-5 and J usage is TRBJ1-1, with a tentative D call TRBD1 (5 bases). Germline CDR1 reads SGHKS; CDR2 reads YYEKEE (reference sequence). The CDR3 has 16 amino acids. Trimming took off 4 bases at V and 1 base at J, with 17 bases between the two ends. The CDR3 sequence: CASSPAGARWNTEAFF. The CDR3 DNA reads as TGTGCCAGCAGCCCTGCCGGGGCGAGGTGGAACACTGAAGCTTTCTTT. Supplemented by reference TRBV5-5 and TRBJ1-1, the full variable domain reads DAGVTQSPTHLIKTRGQQVTLRCSPISGHKSVSWYQQVLGQGPQFIFQYYEKEERGRGNFPDRFSARQFPNYSSELNVNALLLGDSALYLCASSPAGARWNTEAFFGQGTRLTVV.

V usage is TRBV7-2 and J usage is TRBJ2-1; 7 positions agree with TRBD2. Germline lookup yields CDR1 SGHTA and CDR2 FQGNSA. This CDR3 has 14 residues. Trimming took 1 base from V and 15 from J; bases not matched to a gene: 12. CDR3 residues: CASSLGWGGDELFF. The CDR3 DNA follows: TGTGCCAGCAGCTTAGGTTGGGGGGGGGATGAATTGTTCTTC.